These 22 T cell receptor beta chains originate from one sample sequenced in a study of post-analysis software for immune sequencing data. These receptors lack a known antigen. Study outcomes and limitations: Controls showed lower frequencies than patients for five TRBV segments, and TRBV5-6, TRBV5-1 and TRBV20-1 were among these.

Built from TCR beta cDNA, the libraries had unique molecular identifiers in them. MiXCR, run by TCRdb on the PCR reads, gives a single entry per CDR3 protein. The table lists about 770,000 distinct CDR3 sequences, 46% of them singletons. The sample consisted of blood. The receptors were gathered from a girl between 10 and 17 years old with multiple sclerosis.

The rearrangement links TRBV3-1 to TRBJ2-3, with 11 positions matching TRBD2. Losses at the gene ends were 3 bases for V and 4 bases for J; bases not matched to a gene: 12. Germline values: CDR1 LGHDT, CDR2 YNNKEL (reference sequence). The CDR3 is made up of 18 amino acids. The CDR3, as DNA: TGTGCCAGCAGCCACGCCACGACCCTTAGCGGGAGGGCAGATACGCAGTATTTT. Residues: CASSHATTLSGRADTQYF.

The chain employs TRBV20-1 and TRBJ2-1; D possibly uses TRBD1 or TRBD2 (5 bases each). The CDR3 consists of 15 residues. CDR1 is DFQATT and CDR2 is SNEGSKA in the germline V gene (reference sequence). V lost 1 base to trimming and J lost 9 bases, with 19 bases between them. The CDR3 loop is CSARVPGRTSGEQFF. In nucleotides, the CDR3 is TGCAGTGCTAGAGTACCGGGACGGACCTCCGGTGAGCAGTTCTTC.

This clonotype was recorded a few times. The chain has TRBV5-1 and TRBJ2-3; D is uncertain. Germline values: CDR1 SGHRS, CDR2 YFSETQ. The germline V and J ends were trimmed by 0 bases and 5 bases, with 7 bases remaining between them. There are 13 residues in the CDR3. The CDR3 loop reads CASSLGLGDTQYF. For the CDR3, the DNA is TGCGCCAGCAGCTTGGGTCTGGGAGATACGCAGTATTTT. The full variable domain, completed using reference TRBV5-1 and TRBJ2-3, is KAGVTQTPRYLIKTRGQQVTLSCSPISGHRSVSWYQQTPGQGLQFLFEYFSETQRNKGNFPGRFSGRQFSNSRSEMNVSTLELGDSALYLCASSLGLGDTQYFGPGTRLTVL.

This clonotype was recorded a few times. The CDR3 DNA reads TGCAGCGTTGAGTACGGGACGCAAACCCACTATGGCTACACCTTC. Residues: CSVEYGTQTHYGYTF. This sequence joins TRBV29-1 and TRBJ1-2, with D tentatively TRBD1 (5 bases). The V gene's germline CDR1 is SQVTM and CDR2 ANQGSEA. V was shortened by 3 bases and J by 3 bases, with 17 bases between the two germline ends. CDR3 length equals 15 residues.

This clonotype was seen just once. The chain has TRBV28 and TRBJ2-3; D is tentatively TRBD1 or TRBD2 (5 bases each). CDR3 length: 13 residues. Trimming left V 4 bases short and J 4 bases short, with 9 bases between. Germline CDR1 reads MDHEN; CDR2 reads SYDVKM. In nucleotides, the CDR3 is TGTGCCAGCAGTTGGGGACGCCCAGATACGCAGTATTTT. Amino acids: CASSWGRPDTQYF. Together with reference TRBV28 and TRBJ2-3, the CDR3 gives the full variable domain: DVKVTQSSRYLVKRTGEKVFLECVQDMDHENMFWYRQDPGLGLRLIYFSYDVKMKEKGDIPEGYSVSREKKERFSLILESASTNQTSMYLCASSWGRPDTQYFGPGTRLTVL.

This chain joins TRBV24-1 and TRBJ2-1, with TRBD1 matching 8 bases. The CDR3 has 15 residues. V gave up 4 bases and J gave up 6 bases; unmatched junction bases: 7. Germline-derived CDR1 and CDR2 are KGHDR and SFDVKD. The DNA of the CDR3 is TGTGCCACCAGTGACCGGACAGGGTCCCCCAATGAGCAGTTCTTC. It yields the protein CATSDRTGSPNEQFF.

As for this clonotype: Its ends do not fully match the called genes, so a read error is possible. V is TRBV10-3 and J is TRBJ2-7, with a possible D match to TRBD1 (7 bases). The J call may be incorrect, as the DNA end agrees better with TRBJ2-5. The CDR3 has 16 amino acids. Germline CDR1 is ENHRY and CDR2 is SYGVKD. The CDR3 DNA sequence: TGTACCATCAGTGAGTCGATGGAGGGGGCCTGGGAGACCCAGTACTTC. It codes for CTISESMEGAWETQYF.

The J gene is TRBJ1-1, the V gene TRBV12-3 or TRBV12-4, with no clear D. There are 13 residues in the CDR3. The V end lost 6 bases, the J end lost 5 bases, and 13 bases lay between the germline ends. CDR3 nucleotides: TGTGCCAGCAGCCTAGGGTGGAGGACTGAAGCTTTCTTT. This codes for CASSLGWRTEAFF.

The J gene is TRBJ2-2, the V gene TRBV24-1; D gene ambiguous. Per germline, CDR1 KGHDR and CDR2 SFDVKD. V lost 9 bases, J lost 7 bases, and 14 bases lay in between. The CDR3 totals 13 residues. The CDR3 protein is CATSNRAGGELFF. DNA of the CDR3: TGTGCCACCTCAAATCGGGCAGGCGGGGAGCTGTTTTTT.

This chain connects TRBV12-3 or TRBV12-4 to TRBJ2-5, with TRBD1 matching over 8 bases. The CDR3 is 14 amino acids. The V gene end was trimmed by 7 bases and the J gene end by 4 bases; junction bases not matched to a gene: 8. The CDR3, as DNA: TGTGCCAGCAATCCCACAGGGGGGCGAGAGACCCAGTACTTC. Its protein product is CASNPTGGRETQYF.

The genes are TRBV20-1 and TRBJ2-5; tentatively, D is TRBD1 (6 bases). Germline V gives CDR1 DFQATT, CDR2 SNEGSKA (reference sequence). The CDR3 covers 12 residues. The V end was cut by 5 bases, the J end by 0 bases, with 7 bases between. The DNA for the CDR3 is TGCAGTGCTGGGACAAACCAAGAGACCCAGTACTTC. Its translation is CSAGTNQETQYF.

The V call is TRBV20-1, the J call TRBJ1-4; TRBD1 agrees at 10 bases. The CDR3 length is 17 residues. J lost 5 bases, V lost 3 bases, and 12 bases had no gene match. In germline, CDR1 is DFQATT, CDR2 SNEGSKA (reference sequence). CDR3 nucleotide sequence: TGCAGTGCTAGGCCCCCCTTCCCGGGACAGGGGAATGAAAAACTGTTTTTT. This codes for CSARPPFPGQGNEKLFF.

The chain has TRBV7-2 and TRBJ2-7; 12 bases line up with TRBD2. The CDR3 has 15 residues. Germline V gives CDR1 SGHTA, CDR2 FQGNSA. The junction had 8 bases not matched to a gene; V was cut back by 5 bases and J by 6 bases. DNA for the CDR3: TGTGCCAGCAGCGGCCTAGCGGGAGGGCCAGGCGAGCAGTACTTC. Translated: CASSGLAGGPGEQYF. Combining the CDR3 with reference TRBV7-2 and TRBJ2-7 gives the whole variable domain GAGVSQSPSNKVTEKGKDVELRCDPISGHTALYWYRQSLGQGLEFLIYFQGNSAPDKSGLPSDRFSAERTGGSVSTLTIQRTQQEDSAVYLCASSGLAGGPGEQYFGPGTRLTVT.

The chain recombines TRBV6-5 with TRBJ2-1; 9 positions agree with TRBD1. Gene TRBJ2-7 matches the end of the DNA better, so the J call may be wrong. This CDR3 has 16 amino acids. Germline V lookup: CDR1 MNHEY, CDR2 SVGAGI. In DNA form, the CDR3 reads TGTGCCAGCAGTAGACCGGACAGGGGTTCCTACAATGAGCAGTACTTC. Amino acids: CASSRPDRGSYNEQYF.

The chain carries TRBV7-9 and TRBJ2-7; 8 nucleotides agree with TRBD1. The closer fit of TRBJ2-5 to the DNA end suggests the J call may be wrong. The germline V gene encodes CDR1 SEHNR and CDR2 FQNEAQ (reference sequence). The CDR3 has 15 amino acids. CDR3 bases: TGTGCCAGCAGCTCGACAGGGGTTTCTGGAGAGACCCAGTACTTC. Residues: CASSSTGVSGETQYF.

V and J are TRBV7-9 and TRBJ1-1, with D hard to call. Germline V lookup: CDR1 SEHNR, CDR2 FQNEAQ (reference sequence). The CDR3 runs 14 residues. Deletions cut 6 bases from V and 1 base from J, with 12 bases between. The CDR3 reads CASSSRTANTEAFF. CDR3 coding DNA: TGTGCCAGCAGTTCCCGGACGGCGAACACTGAAGCTTTCTTT.

Written as DNA, the CDR3 is TGCGCCAGCAGCCAAGATTATGGTGAGCAGTTCTTC. This sequence encodes CASSQDYGEQFF. The chain links TRBV4-3 to TRBJ2-1; D gene ambiguous. The CDR3 contains 12 residues. Germline V CDR1 and CDR2: LGHNA, YSLEER. V lost 0 bases, J lost 9 bases, and 6 bases lay in between.

The chain combines TRBV12-3 or TRBV12-4 with TRBJ2-7, with a tentative D call TRBD1 (5 bases). V was pared by 4 bases and J by 11 bases, with 15 bases between. This CDR3 comprises 12 residues. The CDR3 nucleotides are TGTGCCAGCAGTTCCGGAGACAGTGTGAAGTACTTC. This sequence encodes CASSSGDSVKYF.

The rearrangement links TRBV4-3 to TRBJ2-1, with TRBD2 matching 11 bases. V trimming: 1 base; J trimming: 8 bases; junction bases outside the gene matches: 7. The CDR3 runs to 16 residues. Germline CDR1 LGHNA, CDR2 YSLEER. The CDR3 DNA is TGCGCCAGCAGCCAAGCGATGACTAGCGGGAACTATGAGCAGTTCTTC. Its translation: CASSQAMTSGNYEQFF.

The chain joins TRBV7-2 to TRBJ2-3; D unresolved. CDR3 length: 13 residues. Per the germline V gene, CDR1 is SGHTA and CDR2 is FQGNSA. The V and J ends lost 0 bases and 4 bases respectively, with 5 bases between them. The CDR3 here is CASSLAFSDTQYF. In nucleotides, the CDR3 is TGTGCCAGCAGCTTAGCGTTCTCAGATACGCAGTATTTT.

V gene TRBV29-1 combines with J gene TRBJ1-1, with D unclear. The CDR3 is 13 amino acids. The germline V and J ends were trimmed by 3 bases and 1 base, with 9 bases remaining between them. Germline loops: CDR1 SQVTM, CDR2 ANQGSEA. The CDR3 region is CSVDGVGNTEAFF. The DNA for the CDR3 is TGCAGCGTTGACGGGGTGGGGAACACTGAAGCTTTCTTT.

The chain carries TRBV6-1 and TRBJ2-7; 9 positions agree with TRBD2. V shed 3 bases and J 0 bases; nucleotides not matched to a gene: 6. This CDR3 is 16 amino acids long. CDR1 is MNHNS and CDR2 is SASEGT in the germline V gene. This CDR3 is CASSDASGMSSYEQYF. The CDR3, as DNA: TGTGCCAGCAGTGACGCTAGCGGGATGAGCTCCTACGAGCAGTACTTC.